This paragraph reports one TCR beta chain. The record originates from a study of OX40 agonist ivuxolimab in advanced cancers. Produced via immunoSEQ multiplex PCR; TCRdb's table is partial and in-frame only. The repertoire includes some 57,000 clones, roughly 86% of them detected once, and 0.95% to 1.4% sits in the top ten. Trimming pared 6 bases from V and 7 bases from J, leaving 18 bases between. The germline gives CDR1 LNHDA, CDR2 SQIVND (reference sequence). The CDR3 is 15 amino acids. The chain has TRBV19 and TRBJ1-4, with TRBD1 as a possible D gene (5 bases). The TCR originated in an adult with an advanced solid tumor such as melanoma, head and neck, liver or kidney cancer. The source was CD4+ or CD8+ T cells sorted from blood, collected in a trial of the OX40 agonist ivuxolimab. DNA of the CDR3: TGTGCCAGTAGCCCTCGAGGACACGCGAGTGAAAAACTGTTTTTT. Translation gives CASSPRGHASEKLFF.